This T cell receptor beta chain was sequenced in a study of graft-versus-host responses after intestinal transplantation. Across the study: All recipients were given anti-thymocyte globulin induction, and tacrolimus and steroids were then administered for about three years.

Data came from immunoSEQ multiplex PCR; TCRdb stores just in-frame clones and leaves some out. The table has some 87,000 clones, roughly 91% seen once. Of note for this clone: Its target is not known.

From germline, CDR1 is SGHNT and CDR2 YYREEE (reference sequence). The CDR3 is made up of 13 amino acids. V was pared by 3 bases and J by 3 bases, with 9 bases between. The study's findings and limits: The authors found GvH clones in recipient marrow, some appearing first in ileum or blood. Clonal ratios of graft-versus-host to host-versus-graft in allografts were high for patients exhibiting graft-donor T cell macrochimerism.

V usage is TRBV5-4 and J usage is TRBJ1-2; D call uncertain. The sequence came from a human donor who was the organ donor for an intestinal transplant. Specimen: unstimulated CD8+ T cells sorted from spleen or lymph node cells, collected before transplant. As DNA, the CDR3 is TGTGCCAGCAGCTCCCGGGGATACTATGGCTACACCTTC. Amino acid sequence: CASSSRGYYGYTF.